This T cell receptor (beta chain) was identified in a study of blood T cells in healthy people across ages. Whole-study findings and limits: Roughly linearly, TCR beta diversity per million T cells fell as age increased. Naive and antigen-experienced cells were not separated, limiting conclusive comparison.

Per the germline V gene, CDR1 is SNHLY and CDR2 is FYNNEI. The length of the CDR3 is 14 residues. Between the trimmed V and J ends, which lost 6 bases and 1 base, there was a span of 11 bases. With a J-beta primer mix and a sample-barcoded 5' primer, a second PCR ran roughly 6 to 11 cycles. One entry per CDR3 protein, called by TCRdb with MiXCR from the 5' RACE reads. The sample lists over 1.5 million distinct CDR3 sequences, roughly 50% occurring once. In regard to this clonotype: The antigen is not known.

This sequence was found in a woman aged 40-49 years in good health. This chain connects TRBV2 to TRBJ2-3, with D unclear. The sample consisted of blood. CDR3: CASSRIGGTDTQYF. The CDR3 nucleotides are TGTGCCAGCAGCCGGATTGGTGGCACAGATACGCAGTATTTT.